Described below is a single T cell receptor (beta chain) sequence and its context. The assay was immunoSEQ multiplex PCR, and TCRdb's table has in-frame clones only and misses some. The sample holds roughly 11,000 clones, roughly 80% seen once. The data were taken from a study of PD-1 blockade in classical Hodgkin lymphoma. Each patient relapsed following autologous stem cell transplantation, and prior brentuximab vedotin exposure differed. Investigators obtained CD8+ T cells from thawed PBMCs by magnetic negative selection. There are 17 residues in the CDR3. Germline CDR1 reads LNHDA; CDR2 reads SQIVND (reference sequence). V lost 2 bases and J lost 1, with 15 bases in between.

This chain connects TRBV19 to TRBJ2-1; D gene uncertain. This specimen consisted of CD8+ T cells from blood, obtained at baseline. This receptor was taken from a human donor with classical Hodgkin lymphoma. CDR3: CASSIKGLDPSYNEQFF. The DNA of the CDR3 is TGTGCCAGTAGTATAAAAGGGCTAGATCCGTCCTACAATGAGCAGTTCTTC.